This T cell receptor (beta chain) was sequenced during a study of chemoradiotherapy in HPV16-positive cancers. The protocol was immunoSEQ multiplex PCR, while the TCRdb copy is restricted to in-frame clones and leaves out a portion. The profile covers roughly 28,000 clones, with roughly 80% appearing a single time and over 4.5% taken by the ten largest. The CDR3 runs to 15 residues. The V end was cut by 4 bases, the J end by 3 bases, with 16 bases between. Germline assignment: CDR1 LNHDA and CDR2 SQIVND (reference sequence). The V and J genes are TRBV19 and TRBJ2-7; D not certain. This TCR came from a human donor with HPV-associated anogenital cancer. The sequences come from blood, collected from a patient who underwent chemoradiotherapy. CDR3 coding DNA: TGTGCCAGTAGTAGGTTGGGATCCGGAGACTACGAGCAGTACTTC. Encoded protein: CASSRLGSGDYEQYF.